Listed here are 32 T cell receptor beta chains from one sample, sequenced in a study of blood T cell repertoires in COVID-19. Assay used: immunoSEQ multiplex PCR; TCRdb lists only in-frame clones, some missing. Altogether a few hundred thousand clones are present, around 87% being singletons, with the ten largest covering about 16%. Sequencing input: PBMCs or T cells enriched from blood (not recorded which). The source of these receptors is a man aged 30-40 years who had been exposed to COVID-19.

J is TRBJ2-7 and V is TRBV27, with TRBD2 matching over 9 bases. The CDR3 extends over 13 amino acids. Germline V CDR1 and CDR2: MNHEY, SMNVEV (reference sequence). V lost 2 bases and J lost 4; bases outside the gene matches: 0. CDR3 coding DNA: TGTGCCAGCAGTTTAGCGGGGGGGTACGAGCAGTACTTC. Residues: CASSLAGGYEQYF.

V and J are TRBV7-6 and TRBJ1-2, with D uncertain. Germline CDR1 SGHVS, CDR2 FNYEAQ. The CDR3 totals 13 residues. V lost 5 bases to trimming and J lost 2 bases, with 9 bases between them. This CDR3 reads CASSLNLNYGYTF. The CDR3 DNA reads TGTGCCAGCAGCCTAAACCTAAACTATGGCTACACCTTC.

The CDR3 DNA sequence: TGTGCCAGCAGTGAGGGACAGGGAACTAATGAAAAACTGTTTTTT. Translation gives CASSEGQGTNEKLFF. This chain joins TRBV7-7 and TRBJ1-4; TRBD1 aligns across 9 bases. This CDR3 is built from 15 residues. J lost 1 base, V lost 6 bases, and 3 bases had no gene match. Germline CDR1 is SSHAT and CDR2 is FNYEAQ (reference sequence).

This sequence joins TRBV4-3 and TRBJ2-1; 13 bases map to TRBD2. The V segment lost 0 bases and the J segment 8 bases; nucleotides outside the gene matches: 10. The CDR3 has 18 amino acids. The germline V gene has CDR1 LGHNA and CDR2 YSLEER. CDR3 sequence reads: CASSQDKELAGGPDEQFF. DNA for the CDR3: TGCGCCAGCAGCCAAGATAAGGAACTAGCGGGGGGGCCCGATGAGCAGTTCTTC.

This sequence joins TRBV6-4 and TRBJ2-7; D perhaps matches TRBD1 (6 bases). This CDR3 has 14 amino acids. Germline assignment: CDR1 MRHNA and CDR2 SNTAGT. The V end was cut by 2 bases, the J end by 6 bases, with 14 bases between. The CDR3 nucleotides are TGTGCCAGCAGTGACGCACAGGGTTCCAGCGAGCAGTACTTC. This codes for CASSDAQGSSEQYF.

The CDR3 sequence: CASSPFTSGTDTQYF. The CDR3 DNA follows: TGTGCCAGCTCACCTTTTACAAGCGGGACAGATACGCAGTATTTT. V usage is TRBV18 and J usage is TRBJ2-3; D is possibly TRBD2 (6 bases). CDR1 and CDR2 from the germline V gene are KGHSH and LQKENI. V was shortened by 3 bases and J by 3 bases, with 13 bases between the two germline ends. The CDR3 runs 15 residues.

This rearrangement joins TRBV6-5 to TRBJ1-2; D is possibly TRBD1 (6 bases). CDR1 is MNHEY and CDR2 is SVGAGI in the germline V gene. This CDR3 region has 14 residues. The V and J ends lost 6 bases and 7 bases respectively, with 18 bases between them. CDR3: CASRNSGGSPGYTF. The CDR3, as DNA: TGTGCCAGCAGAAATTCTGGGGGCAGCCCTGGCTACACCTTC.

The genes are TRBV2 and TRBJ2-1; TRBD2 is a possible D gene (5 bases). CDR3 length equals 13 residues. In germline, CDR1 is SNHLY, CDR2 FYNNEI. V shed 10 bases and J shed 8 bases, with 18 bases lying between them. In DNA, the CDR3 is TGTGCCACCGGGGTCTTCTTTGGCGATGAGCAGTTCTTC. Protein sequence: CATGVFFGDEQFF.

The gene calls are TRBV5-1 and TRBJ2-7; a weak D match, TRBD1 (5 bases). This CDR3 comprises 15 residues. V was trimmed by 4 bases and J by 5 bases, leaving 19 bases between them. The V gene's germline CDR1 is SGHRS and CDR2 YFSETQ. The CDR3: CASSTDGARAHEQYF. The CDR3, as DNA: TGCGCCAGCAGCACCGATGGGGCCAGGGCCCACGAGCAGTACTTC.

The CDR3 nucleotides are TGTGCCAGCTCCATGAAGGGCTCGGGGGAGCAGTACTTC. This gives the protein CASSMKGSGEQYF. The rearrangement links TRBV18 to TRBJ2-7; the D gene is possibly TRBD2 (5 bases). CDR1 is KGHSH and CDR2 is LQKENI in the germline V gene. The length of the CDR3 is 13 residues. Trimming shortened V by 6 bases and J by 7 bases, and 16 bases separated the two germline ends.

This chain links TRBV5-4 with TRBJ1-2; maybe TRBD1 (6 bases). This CDR3 region has 16 residues. CDR1 is SGHNT, CDR2 YYREEE, per germline (reference sequence). Trimming stripped 0 bases from V and 2 bases from J, with 14 bases between. CDR3 in amino acids: CASSLGGGQSNYGYTF. DNA of the CDR3: TGTGCCAGCAGCTTGGGCGGGGGGCAGTCGAACTATGGCTACACCTTC.

The J gene is TRBJ1-6, the V gene TRBV4-1; D perhaps matches TRBD1 (5 bases). The CDR3 has 15 amino acids. The ends were cut back, 4 bases at V and 5 bases at J, with 12 bases in the middle. From germline, CDR1 is MGHRA and CDR2 YSYEKL. The CDR3 reads CASSPHSRDNSPLHF. In DNA form, the CDR3 reads TGCGCCAGCAGCCCCCACTCCAGGGATAATTCACCCCTCCACTTT.

The V call is TRBV20-1, the J call TRBJ2-5; TRBD2 agrees at 9 bases. The V segment lost 3 bases and the J segment 4 bases; nucleotides outside the gene matches: 3. CDR1 is DFQATT, CDR2 SNEGSKA, per germline (reference sequence). The CDR3 sequence is 13 residues long. The CDR3 here is CSASAGGRETQYF. In DNA form, the CDR3 reads TGCAGTGCTAGTGCGGGGGGGCGAGAGACCCAGTACTTC.

The V call is TRBV7-9, the J call TRBJ1-2, with TRBD1 identical over 9 bases. The germline gives CDR1 SEHNR, CDR2 FQNEAQ (reference sequence). V lost 5 bases and J lost 5; bases outside the gene matches: 9. The CDR3 is 15 residues long. CDR3 coding DNA: TGTGCCAGCAGCCAGGGACAGGGCTTCTCATATGGCTACACCTTC. It translates to CASSQGQGFSYGYTF.

This clone was seen more than once but under ten times. The V gene is TRBV5-1, the J gene TRBJ2-3; 9 bases line up with TRBD2. This CDR3 has 16 residues. Losses at the gene ends were 3 bases for V and 4 bases for J; bases not matched to a gene: 9. Per germline, CDR1 SGHRS and CDR2 YFSETQ. The CDR3 protein is CASSSSGAGNADTQYF. The CDR3, as DNA: TGCGCCAGCAGCTCTAGCGGGGCTGGGAACGCAGATACGCAGTATTTT.

The rearrangement uses TRBV7-9 and TRBJ2-5; D not certain. Germline V gene data show CDR1 as SEHNR and CDR2 as FQNEAQ (reference sequence). V shed 2 bases and J shed 0 bases, with 10 bases lying between them. The length of the CDR3 is 15 residues. CDR3 protein: CASSLLNSNQETQYF. The DNA for the CDR3 is TGTGCCAGCAGCTTATTGAACAGTAACCAAGAGACCCAGTACTTC.

The rearrangement joins TRBV5-1 to TRBJ1-1; TRBD1 is a possible D gene (5 bases). The CDR3 consists of 14 residues. The V and J ends lost 4 bases and 5 bases respectively, with 15 bases between them. The V gene's germline CDR1 is SGHRS and CDR2 YFSETQ. The CDR3 sequence is CASSPSGGGTEAFF. CDR3 bases: TGCGCCAGCAGCCCTAGTGGGGGAGGGACTGAAGCTTTCTTT.

This clone was seen a single time. V and J are TRBV10-3 and TRBJ1-5, with 7 positions matching TRBD1. The CDR3 runs 15 residues. The germline V gene has CDR1 ENHRY and CDR2 SYGVKD. The trim removed 6 bases at V and 4 bases at J, leaving 9 bases unmatched. CDR3 nucleotide sequence: TGTGCCATCAGGGGCGAGGGACAGCTTAATCAGCCCCAGCATTTT. It translates to CAIRGEGQLNQPQHF.

The V call is TRBV7-6, the J call TRBJ2-5, with 8 bases matching TRBD2. Per germline, CDR1 SGHVS and CDR2 FNYEAQ. V lost 5 bases, J lost 1 base, and 6 bases stayed unmatched. This CDR3 contains 15 residues. The CDR3, as DNA: TGTGCCAGCAGCCGGGGGGGGGCTACCCAAGAGACCCAGTACTTC. Its protein product is CASSRGGATQETQYF.

The chain recombines TRBV7-9 with TRBJ1-4; perhaps TRBD1 as D (6 bases). V was cut by 6 bases and J by 7 bases, with 15 bases left in between. Looked up from germline, CDR1 is SEHNR and CDR2 is FQNEAQ (reference sequence). The CDR3 covers 14 residues. The CDR3 region has the DNA TGTGCCAGCAGTCCAGTAGGGGGTACTGAAAAACTGTTTTTT. It translates to CASSPVGGTEKLFF.

The gene calls are TRBV19 and TRBJ1-5; D might be TRBD1 (6 bases). In germline, CDR1 is LNHDA, CDR2 SQIVND (reference sequence). The V gene lost 9 bases and the J gene lost 1 base, with 10 bases spanning the gap. This CDR3 is 13 amino acids long. DNA of the CDR3: TGTGCCAGCGGAGGACAGAGCAATCAGCCCCAGCATTTT. Amino acids: CASGGQSNQPQHF.

The CDR3 reads CASSIPGTRQPQHF. The CDR3 nucleotides read TGTGCCAGTAGTATCCCCGGGACTCGTCAGCCCCAGCATTTT. The V gene is TRBV19, the J gene TRBJ1-5; tentative D call: TRBD1 (5 bases). Per germline, CDR1 LNHDA and CDR2 SQIVND (reference sequence). Between the trimmed V and J ends, which lost 3 bases and 6 bases, there was a span of 12 bases. There are 14 residues in the CDR3.

J is TRBJ2-7 and V is TRBV12-1; whether TRBD2, the table's D call, matches the DNA was not checked. TRBV12-1 is marked as a pseudogene. The CDR3 runs to 16 residues. The CDR3 loop is CASSSGLAGEIYEQYF. In DNA form, the CDR3 reads TGTGCCAGCAGCTCGGGACTAGCGGGGGAAATCTACGAGCAGTACTTC.

This rearrangement joins TRBV7-7 to TRBJ2-1; possible D gene TRBD1, 6 bases. From germline, CDR1 is SSHAT and CDR2 FNYEAQ (reference sequence). V lost 5 bases and J lost 5, with 10 bases in between. The CDR3 runs to 13 residues. The CDR3 region has the DNA TGTGCCAGCAGCCTGGACAGAAACAATGAGCAGTTCTTC. This gives the protein CASSLDRNNEQFF.

This clone was recorded once. V is TRBV11-2 and J is TRBJ2-7; 10 bases line up with TRBD2. CDR3 length equals 15 residues. The V gene's germline CDR1 is SGHAT and CDR2 FQNNGV. Trimming removed 1 base from V and 4 bases from J; junction bases left unmatched: 4. The CDR3 region is CASSLVLAGEYEQYF. CDR3 bases: TGTGCCAGCAGCTTAGTCCTAGCGGGGGAATACGAGCAGTACTTC.

This clone was counted between two and nine times. The CDR3 region has the DNA TGTGCCAGCAGCACACAACGGAACACTGAAGCTTTCTTT. Translation gives CASSTQRNTEAFF. The V gene is TRBV11-2, the J gene TRBJ1-1; no clear D gene. This CDR3 comprises 13 residues. V was clipped by 5 bases and J by 1 base, with 8 bases between them. Germline assignment: CDR1 SGHAT and CDR2 FQNNGV.

The genes are TRBV4-3 and TRBJ2-7, with D possibly being TRBD1 (6 bases). CDR3 size: 15 residues. The germline CDR1 and CDR2 sequences are LGHNA and YSLEER. Between the trimmed V and J ends, which lost 3 bases and 6 bases, there was a span of 18 bases. The CDR3: CASSQGTRGFSEQYF. The CDR3 coding sequence is TGCGCCAGCAGCCAGGGGACACGCGGGTTCAGCGAGCAGTACTTC.

The V and J genes are TRBV5-4 and TRBJ2-2; tentative D call: TRBD2 (5 bases). Trimming removed 0 bases at V and 7 bases at J, with 10 bases between. Germline V CDR1 and CDR2: SGHNT, YYREEE (reference sequence). CDR3 size: 14 residues. The CDR3 loop reads CASSLARRNGELFF. As DNA, the CDR3 is TGTGCCAGCAGCTTGGCGAGGAGGAACGGGGAGCTGTTTTTT. Looking up the rest from reference TRBV5-4 and TRBJ2-2 gives the full variable domain: ETGVTQSPTHLIKTRGQQVTLRCSSQSGHNTVSWYQQALGQGPQFIFQYYREEENGRGNFPPRFSGLQFPNYSSELNVNALELDDSALYLCASSLARRNGELFFGEGSRLTVL.

The J gene is TRBJ1-1, the V gene TRBV7-3; the D is unclear. CDR1 and CDR2 (germline): SGHTA, FQGTGA. The CDR3 is 14 amino acids. Trimming left V 2 bases short and J 1 base short, with 8 bases between. The CDR3 region is CASSLGHANTEAFF. CDR3 nucleotide sequence: TGTGCCAGCAGCTTAGGGCATGCGAACACTGAAGCTTTCTTT.

The DNA of the CDR3 is TGTGCCAGCAGTCCAGGCGGGGCAGGGTATGGCTACACCTTC. Its protein is CASSPGGAGYGYTF. This chain joins TRBV27 and TRBJ1-2; tentatively, D is TRBD1 (5 bases). This CDR3 contains 14 residues. V was clipped by 5 bases and J by 5 bases, with 15 bases between them. The V gene's germline CDR1 is MNHEY and CDR2 SMNVEV (reference sequence).

The rearrangement joins TRBV9 to TRBJ2-5; 8 bases fit TRBD2. Trimming took 4 bases from V and 7 from J; bases not matched to a gene: 12. Germline V lookup: CDR1 SGDLS, CDR2 YYNGEE. CDR3 length: 15 residues. CDR3 nucleotides: TGTGCCAGCAGCCCTTCGGGGGGGCCGGCAAGGACCCAGTACTTC. It translates to CASSPSGGPARTQYF.

V and J are TRBV23-1 and TRBJ1-6, with TRBD1 matching 8 bases. TRBV23-1 has ORF status, its function being uncertain. CDR3 length: 13 residues. The junction had 4 bases not matched to a gene; V was cut back by 10 bases and J by 5 bases. Written as DNA, the CDR3 is TGCGCCACAGCGACAGGGGATAATTCACCCCTCCACTTT. This encodes CATATGDNSPLHF.